These T cell receptor beta chains were read from a single sample in a study of cytomegalovirus exposure and HLA in healthy donors. Repertoires were generated with immunoSEQ multiplex PCR, while TCRdb's copy carries only in-frame clones and drops some. The data show about 160,000 clones, with roughly 70% seen just once and 2.5% to 3% held by the top ten. The sample taken for sequencing was PBMCs. The receptors originated from a woman between 45 and 65 years old in good health and CMV-seropositive. The conserved cysteine and the conserved F or W are not part of the CDR3 here. Fields, in order: V gene, CDR3 protein.

V gene: TRBV5-1
CDR3 protein: ASSLDRDTEAF

V gene: TRBV6-5
CDR3 protein: ASSTPRGVNEQF

V gene: TRBV2
CDR3 protein: ASSGGGGRQETQY

V gene: TRBV7-8
CDR3 protein: ASSYTGGTEAF

V gene: TRBV19
CDR3 protein: ASSIYSDNQPQH

V gene: TRBV7-7
CDR3 protein: ASSLPPLSALTPYEQY

V gene: TRBV19
CDR3 protein: ASRDRGEANYGYT

V gene: TRBV2
CDR3 protein: ASRQGRGYT

V gene: TRBV9
CDR3 protein: ASSVDASNEKLF

V gene: TRBV15
CDR3 protein: ATSRETGASYEQY

V gene: TRBV27
CDR3 protein: ASSLTVGGSYNSPLH

V gene: TRBV2
CDR3 protein: ASSADRDGYT

V gene: TRBV19
CDR3 protein: ASSIRAPSGANVLT

V gene: TRBV4-1
CDR3 protein: ASSYRDSEAEQY

V gene: TRBV11-2
CDR3 protein: ASSLRWTSWTGELF

V gene: TRBV5-6
CDR3 protein: ASSLGGVTEAF

V gene: TRBV7-9
CDR3 protein: ASRLAGGYYEQF

V gene: TRBV2
CDR3 protein: ASLGADTQY

V gene: TRBV11-2
CDR3 protein: ASSLSGIGTQY

V gene: TRBV19
CDR3 protein: ASSSSFTAGEAF

V gene: TRBV6-1
CDR3 protein: ASSEGGSGNTIY

V gene: TRBV13
CDR3 protein: ASSLARTGNTGELF

V gene: TRBV5-1
CDR3 protein: ASSLPPGVAGGTDTQY

V gene: TRBV25-1
CDR3 protein: ASSPGHGRGGSYNEQF

V gene: TRBV6-5
CDR3 protein: ASSPHTGLYAPLH

V gene: TRBV25-1
CDR3 protein: ASSGTGAGFSPLH

V gene: TRBV7-9
CDR3 protein: ASSLAQGKFYEQY

V gene: TRBV9
CDR3 protein: ASNEGQGSTNEKLF

V gene: TRBV18
CDR3 protein: ASSGQVSATPNYGYT

V gene: TRBV5-4
CDR3 protein: ASSLATGEDEKLF

V gene: TRBV6-1
CDR3 protein: ASILAAPGYGYT

V gene: TRBV7-2
CDR3 protein: ASSQPGTSGYNEQF

V gene: TRBV7-9
CDR3 protein: ASSLNLGRNEQF

V gene: TRBV6-1
CDR3 protein: ASSERSTEAF

V gene: TRBV25-1
CDR3 protein: ASSPGQGAFGYT

V gene: TRBV11-2
CDR3 protein: ASRSGLRGANEKLF